What follows describes a single T cell receptor beta chain. The antigen remains unidentified. The length of the CDR3 is 14 residues. Per the germline V gene, CDR1 is SNHLY and CDR2 is FYNNEI. V was pared by 6 bases and J by 7 bases, with 16 bases between. Profiled with immunoSEQ multiplex PCR; TCRdb holds only in-frame clones, not every one. The sample includes 180,000 or so clones, around nine tenths seen only once; the top ten take roughly 26%. This sample is part of a study of T cell responses to AZD1222 COVID-19 vaccine. Study-wide findings and caveats: Spike as a whole was targeted by vaccine-associated CD4 TCRs, dominant at 160-218 and 743-854. Among AZD1222 vaccinees, only 6 or 7 were seropositive at baseline.

The source is an adult who received the AZD1222 COVID-19 vaccine. Sequencing used peripheral blood, obtained 28 days after the second AZD1222 dose. This chain joins TRBV2 and TRBJ1-5; tentatively, D is TRBD1 (6 bases). The CDR3 region is CASRALTGNQPQHF. The CDR3 coding sequence is TGTGCCAGCAGGGCATTAACAGGGAACCAGCCCCAGCATTTT.